Below, 26 T cell receptor beta chains from the same sample are listed, as sequenced in a study of blood T cell repertoires in COVID-19. Using immunoSEQ multiplex PCR, the repertoire was profiled, and TCRdb retains in-frame clones only, with some absent. Of approximately 390,000 clones in the sample, approximately 88% are singletons; the top ten hold approximately 2.1%. Sequencing input: PBMCs or T cells enriched from blood (not recorded which). The receptors were sampled from a woman between 35 and 50 years old with acute COVID-19.

The chain joins TRBV19 to TRBJ1-5; possibly TRBD1 for D (5 bases). From germline, CDR1 is LNHDA and CDR2 SQIVND (reference sequence). Trimming stripped 5 bases from V and 4 bases from J, with 12 bases between. The CDR3 is made up of 14 amino acids. CDR3 sequence (DNA): TGTGCCAGTAGTTCAGGGTTGGGGAATCAGCCCCAGCATTTT. Translated: CASSSGLGNQPQHF. Variable domain in full (rest from reference TRBV19 and TRBJ1-5): DGGITQSPKYLFRKEGQNVTLSCEQNLNHDAMYWYRQDPGQGLRLIYYSQIVNDFQKGDIAEGYSVSREKKESFPLTVTSAQKNPTAFYLCASSSGLGNQPQHFGDGTRLSIL.

V gene TRBV2 combines with J gene TRBJ1-2; weak D call: TRBD1 (5 bases). Germline CDR1 reads SNHLY; CDR2 reads FYNNEI. Trimming pared 3 bases from V and 4 bases from J, leaving 6 bases between. The CDR3 totals 12 residues. CDR3 sequence (DNA): TGTGCCAGCAGTGAGGACATCTATGGCTACACCTTC. It is translated as CASSEDIYGYTF.

This clone was counted between two and nine times. The chain couples TRBV4-1 to TRBJ2-6, with a weak D call TRBD1 (5 bases). From germline, CDR1 is MGHRA and CDR2 YSYEKL. Trimming removed 5 bases at V and 3 bases at J, with 11 bases between. This CDR3 contains 15 residues. The CDR3 nucleotides are TGCGCCAGCAGCTTGCAGGGTGGTGGGGCCAACGTCCTGACTTTC. Its translation: CASSLQGGGANVLTF.

This rearrangement joins TRBV27 to TRBJ2-7; D is perhaps TRBD1 (5 bases). V was pared by 3 bases and J by 2 bases, with 14 bases between. CDR3 size: 15 residues. Germline V gene sequence: CDR1 MNHEY, CDR2 SMNVEV (reference sequence). CDR3 DNA: TGTGCCAGCAGTTTTTCACAGGAGTTCCCCTACGAGCAGTACTTC. This translates into CASSFSQEFPYEQYF.

This chain links TRBV27 with TRBJ1-6; 8 bases agree with TRBD1. Looked up from germline, CDR1 is MNHEY and CDR2 is SMNVEV (reference sequence). The CDR3 runs 15 residues. J was trimmed by 4 bases and V by 4 bases; bases with no gene match: 3. Here the CDR3 DNA reads TGTGCCAGCAGTTCAAGGGACAGGTATAATTCACCCCTCCACTTT. This sequence encodes CASSSRDRYNSPLHF.

The chain joins TRBV5-6 to TRBJ1-6; TRBD1 matches 8 bases. CDR3 size: 15 residues. The V gene's germline CDR1 is SGHDT and CDR2 YYEEEE. The ends lost 4 bases at V and 8 bases at J; junction bases unmatched: 8. The CDR3 reads CASSTLDRGHSPLHF. The CDR3 DNA reads TGTGCCAGCAGCACTCTTGACAGGGGACATTCACCCCTCCACTTT.

The rearrangement uses TRBV29-1 and TRBJ2-2; TRBD2 is a possible D gene (7 bases). The germline gives CDR1 SQVTM, CDR2 ANQGSEA. The CDR3 totals 14 residues. V lost 4 bases, J lost 3 bases, and 12 bases lay in between. The CDR3 nucleotides are TGCAGCGTTGCGGGGGGCACGGACACCGGGGAGCTGTTTTTT. This encodes CSVAGGTDTGELFF.

This chain joins TRBV7-2 and TRBJ2-7; TRBD1 matches at 10 bases. From germline, CDR1 is SGHTA and CDR2 FQGNSA. J lost 5 bases, V lost 1 base, and 2 bases had no gene match. This CDR3 contains 14 residues. CDR3: CASSLGQGAHEQYF. CDR3 DNA: TGTGCCAGCAGCTTAGGACAGGGGGCCCACGAGCAGTACTTC.

This rearrangement joins TRBV10-2 to TRBJ1-2, with unresolved D. The germline CDR1 and CDR2 sequences are WSHSY and SAAADI. V lost 11 bases and J lost 6, with 13 bases in between. This CDR3 is built from 11 residues. The CDR3 sequence: CASESGDGYTF. CDR3 sequence (DNA): TGCGCCTCAGAATCGGGAGATGGCTACACCTTC.

The chain joins TRBV4-2 to TRBJ2-5; 7 nucleotides line up with TRBD2. CDR3 size: 14 residues. V lost 1 base, J lost 2 bases, and 1 base stayed unmatched. CDR1 and CDR2 (germline): LGHNA, YNFKEQ. Here the CDR3 reads CASSQGTRQETQYF. In nucleotides, the CDR3 is TGTGCCAGCAGCCAAGGGACTAGGCAAGAGACCCAGTACTTC.

V and J are TRBV19 and TRBJ1-2; 7 positions match TRBD1. The CDR3 loop spans 13 amino acids. Losses at the gene ends were 8 bases for V and 2 bases for J; bases not matched to a gene: 5. The V gene's germline CDR1 is LNHDA and CDR2 SQIVND (reference sequence). The CDR3 loop reads CASQGTVNYGYTF. The CDR3 region has the DNA TGTGCCAGTCAGGGGACAGTAAACTATGGCTACACCTTC. The variable domain in full, with the rest retrieved from reference TRBV19 and TRBJ1-2, is DGGITQSPKYLFRKEGQNVTLSCEQNLNHDAMYWYRQDPGQGLRLIYYSQIVNDFQKGDIAEGYSVSREKKESFPLTVTSAQKNPTAFYLCASQGTVNYGYTFGSGTRLTVV.

This chain links TRBV29-1 with TRBJ1-1; D is unclear. CDR1 is SQVTM, CDR2 ANQGSEA, per germline. The CDR3 length is 15 residues. Trimming left V 6 bases short and J 6 bases short, with 23 bases between. CDR3 in amino acids: CSVAEAGVTSSEAFF. CDR3 sequence (DNA): TGCAGCGTCGCGGAGGCCGGGGTGACCAGTTCTGAAGCTTTCTTT.

The chain combines TRBV4-1 with TRBJ1-4; D possibly corresponds to TRBD1 (5 bases). The CDR3 extends over 15 amino acids. V was trimmed by 4 bases and J by 8 bases, leaving 17 bases between them. The germline CDR1 and CDR2 sequences are MGHRA and YSYEKL. CDR3 in DNA: TGCGCCAGCAGCCCCCCGGGACTCCTCGGGGAAAAACTGTTTTTT. This sequence encodes CASSPPGLLGEKLFF.

This clone has a handful of counts. The rearrangement links TRBV4-1 to TRBJ2-7, with TRBD1 identical over 8 bases. The CDR3 runs to 14 residues. Trimming removed 6 bases from V and 2 bases from J; junction bases left unmatched: 6. Germline loops: CDR1 MGHRA, CDR2 YSYEKL. The DNA for the CDR3 is TGCGCCAGCAGAACCGGGACAGGTACCTACGAGCAGTACTTC. Its translation is CASRTGTGTYEQYF.

The chain joins TRBV3-1 (or the pseudogene TRBV3-2) to TRBJ1-1, with 8 bases lining up with TRBD1. Germline V lookup: CDR1 LGHDT, CDR2 YNNKEL (reference sequence). The CDR3 runs 16 residues. The V and J ends lost 4 bases and 2 bases, in that order; junction bases with no gene match: 9. CDR3 amino acids: CASSPRQGAINTEAFF. CDR3 bases: TGTGCCAGCAGCCCTAGGCAGGGGGCAATAAACACTGAAGCTTTCTTT.

This sequence joins TRBV11-3 and TRBJ2-3; D is ambiguous. The CDR3 runs to 16 residues. Between the trimmed V and J ends, which lost 5 bases and 1 base, there was a span of 16 bases. Looked up from germline, CDR1 is SGHNT and CDR2 is YENEEA. The CDR3 loop is CASSLSNIEGTDTQYF. In nucleotides, the CDR3 is TGTGCCAGCAGCCTTTCCAACATCGAGGGCACAGATACGCAGTATTTT.

V gene TRBV19 combines with J gene TRBJ1-4, with D tentatively TRBD1 (5 bases). The V end was cut by 3 bases, the J end by 9 bases, with 14 bases between. The CDR3 is 14 amino acids. Per the germline V gene, CDR1 is LNHDA and CDR2 is SQIVND (reference sequence). For the CDR3, the DNA is TGTGCCAGTAGTATGGGACTTTTTGGGAAAAAACTGTTTTTT. Translating gives CASSMGLFGKKLFF.

The gene calls are TRBV6-5 and TRBJ2-7, with 10 bases identical to TRBD1. V lost 6 bases and J lost 3; bases outside the gene matches: 8. This CDR3 is built from 15 residues. Looked up from germline, CDR1 is MNHEY and CDR2 is SVGAGI. CDR3 sequence (DNA): TGTGCCAGCAGACCGGACAGGGGGGGCCGCTACGAGCAGTACTTC. Protein: CASRPDRGGRYEQYF.

The genes are TRBV27 and TRBJ2-7; 9 bases line up with TRBD1. Per germline, CDR1 MNHEY and CDR2 SMNVEV (reference sequence). V was pared by 6 bases and J by 3 bases, with 12 bases of the junction left unmatched. CDR3 size: 16 residues. CDR3 sequence: CASSLTGTGNYYEQYF. The DNA of the CDR3 is TGTGCCAGCAGCCTGACCGGGACAGGGAATTACTACGAGCAGTACTTC.

The chain employs TRBV2 and TRBJ2-7; perhaps TRBD1 as D (5 bases). The germline gives CDR1 SNHLY, CDR2 FYNNEI. V shed 1 base and J shed 6 bases, with 13 bases lying between them. This CDR3 region has 14 residues. The CDR3, as DNA: TGTGCCAGCAGTGAAGTCAGGGAAGGCACCGAGCAGTACTTC. As protein: CASSEVREGTEQYF.

The chain couples TRBV14 to TRBJ1-2, with TRBD1 as a possible D gene (6 bases). The V end lost 4 bases, the J end lost 8 bases, and 17 bases lay between the germline ends. CDR3 size: 14 residues. The germline CDR1 and CDR2 sequences are SGHDN and FVKESK. CDR3: CASSPQQGTRGYTF. DNA of the CDR3: TGTGCCAGCAGCCCACAACAGGGAACGCGGGGCTACACCTTC.

The genes are TRBV13 and TRBJ1-3; tentative D call: TRBD1 (5 bases). Germline V gene sequence: CDR1 PRHDT, CDR2 FYEKMQ (reference sequence). The CDR3 loop spans 15 amino acids. Trimming removed 4 bases from V and 0 bases from J, with 10 bases in between. As DNA, the CDR3 is TGTGCCAGCAGCTCACGGGGGTCCTCTGGAAACACCATATATTTT. Translating it yields CASSSRGSSGNTIYF.

The V gene is TRBV9, the J gene TRBJ2-2; D might be TRBD2 (5 bases). The CDR3 consists of 15 residues. V lost 3 bases, J lost 2 bases, and 11 bases lay in between. Looked up from germline, CDR1 is SGDLS and CDR2 is YYNGEE. The CDR3 DNA reads as TGTGCCAGCAGCGGGGAGACACGAAACACCGGGGAGCTGTTTTTT. Protein: CASSGETRNTGELFF.

This clone was seen just once. The chain recombines TRBV6-5 with TRBJ1-6; D not resolved. Germline lookup yields CDR1 MNHEY and CDR2 SVGAGI. The CDR3 length is 15 residues. Trimming pared 7 bases from V and 3 bases from J, leaving 13 bases between. CDR3 coding DNA: TGTGCCAGCATTCGGGAAACGTACTATAATTCACCCCTCCACTTT. Protein: CASIRETYYNSPLHF.

The chain has TRBV2 and TRBJ1-5, with TRBD1 as a possible D gene (5 bases). Trimming pared 6 bases from V and 2 bases from J, leaving 11 bases between. The CDR3 loop spans 14 amino acids. Germline values: CDR1 SNHLY, CDR2 FYNNEI. The CDR3: CASRGGVRNQPQHF. The CDR3 DNA follows: TGTGCCAGCAGGGGGGGAGTACGCAATCAGCCCCAGCATTTT. The entire variable domain, with the rest obtained from reference TRBV2 and TRBJ1-5, is as follows: EPEVTQTPSHQVTQMGQEVILRCVPISNHLYFYWYRQILGQKVEFLVSFYNNEISEKSEIFDDQFSVERPDGSNFTLKIRSTKLEDSAMYFCASRGGVRNQPQHFGDGTRLSIL.

The chain is built from TRBV11-2 and TRBJ1-3; no definite D call. CDR1 and CDR2 (germline): SGHAT, FQNNGV. V lost 5 bases, J lost 0 bases, and 11 bases lay in between. The CDR3 runs 15 residues. The CDR3 protein is CASSERSFSGNTIYF. DNA of the CDR3: TGTGCCAGCAGCGAACGGAGCTTCTCTGGAAACACCATATATTTT.